Detailed here is one T cell receptor beta chain. The target antigen is unknown. TCRdb itself ran the RT-PCR reads through MiXCR, one entry per CDR3 protein. The sample has a few hundred thousand distinct CDR3 sequences, approximately 11% seen once. This entry is derived from a study of response to subunit inactivated influenza vaccine. Study findings and constraints: The authors offered the suggestion that each seasonal influenza vaccination recruits few new T cells.

V dropped 1 base and J dropped 3 bases, with 21 bases sitting between them. Germline CDR1 is DFQATT and CDR2 is SNEGSKA (reference sequence). There are 17 residues in the CDR3. This specimen was PBMCs from blood, taken more than 35 days after vaccination. The J gene is TRBJ1-2, the V gene TRBV20-1; the D gene is possibly TRBD1 (5 bases). The origin of this receptor is a man in his fifties who received an inactivated influenza vaccine. The CDR3 protein is CSARGGEGPFRDYGYTF. The CDR3 DNA follows: TGCAGTGCTAGAGGAGGGGAGGGCCCATTCAGGGACTATGGCTACACCTTC.